This passage covers 23 T cell receptor beta chains from one sample sequenced in a study. TCRdb re-derived calls from the 5' RACE reads in MiXCR, one entry per CDR3 protein. The table includes about 64,000 distinct CDR3 sequences, 22% detected once. The material sequenced was memory CD4+ T cells sorted from a lymph node. Indicated subset: memory CD4+ T cells, CD4+CD45RO+CD25-. These receptors all come from a female donor with breast cancer.

About this clonotype: This could be a read error, since a much larger clone is one nucleotide away. The chain joins TRBV6-2 or TRBV6-3 to TRBJ2-7, with D perhaps matching TRBD2 (5 bases). The germline CDR1 and CDR2 sequences are MNHEY and SVGEGT. Trimming shortened V by 7 bases and J by 0 bases, and 13 bases separated the two germline ends. The CDR3 is 14 residues long. The CDR3 sequence is CASTMSGSSYEQYF. CDR3 DNA sequence: TGTGCCAGCACAATGAGTGGGAGCTCCTACGAGCAGTACTTC.

The chain combines TRBV13 with TRBJ1-6; D unresolved. The V gene lost 2 bases and the J gene lost 9 bases, with 17 bases spanning the gap. The CDR3 has 16 amino acids. Germline V gene sequence: CDR1 PRHDT, CDR2 FYEKMQ (reference sequence). The CDR3 nucleotides are TGTGCCAGCAGCTTATTTAGGCAGGCTGGGAGTTCACCCCTCCACTTT. Protein product: CASSLFRQAGSSPLHF.

The sample holds a few counts of this clonotype. The rearrangement uses TRBV6-1 and TRBJ2-1; 8 bases fit TRBD2. Germline CDR1 reads MNHNS; CDR2 reads SASEGT. The CDR3 runs 16 residues. The junction had 6 bases not matched to a gene; V was cut back by 4 bases and J by 1 base. CDR3 DNA: TGTGCCAGCAGTGGCGGAGCGGGAGTTTCCTACAATGAGCAGTTCTTC. Amino acids: CASSGGAGVSYNEQFF.

V usage is TRBV28 and J usage is TRBJ1-2; D gene unclear. Germline lookup yields CDR1 MDHEN and CDR2 SYDVKM. The V end lost 8 bases, the J end lost 3 bases, and 10 bases lay between the germline ends. The CDR3 runs 12 residues. CDR3 DNA sequence: TGTGCCAGCCGCGAAGGTTACTATGGCTACACCTTC. Protein product: CASREGYYGYTF.

The chain links TRBV20-1 to TRBJ2-3; D gene unclear. CDR3 length: 13 amino acids. Trimming cost V 5 bases and J 7 bases, with 16 bases left between them. In germline, CDR1 is DFQATT, CDR2 SNEGSKA (reference sequence). The CDR3 loop reads CSALIILQNTQYF. The CDR3 DNA reads as TGCAGTGCTCTTATCATCCTACAAAATACGCAGTATTTT.

For this clonotype: A much larger clone lies one base from this, so it may be a read error. V usage is TRBV6-5 and J usage is TRBJ2-1, with 12 bases that match TRBD2. Germline V lookup: CDR1 MNHEY, CDR2 SVGAGI. This CDR3 spans 15 amino acids. The chain's CDR3 is CASGYRLAGVDEQFF. Written as DNA, the CDR3 is TGTGCCAGCGGTTATAGACTAGCGGGAGTAGATGAGCAGTTCTTC.

Remarks on this clonotype: One end of the junction varies from germline; a read error may be responsible. This rearrangement joins TRBV7-7 to TRBJ2-1; TRBD2 matches 7 bases. Looked up from germline, CDR1 is SSHAT and CDR2 is FNYEAQ (reference sequence). CDR3 length equals 14 residues. The CDR3 DNA sequence: TGTGCTAGCAGCCCCGTTGCGGGAGATTCCATTGAGCAGTTC. Amino acid sequence: CASSPVAGDSIEQF.

This clonotype was detected only a few times. The V and J genes are TRBV12-3 or TRBV12-4 and TRBJ1-1; TRBD1 aligns across 8 bases. The CDR3 runs to 19 residues. V lost 6 bases to trimming and J lost 4 bases; unmatched junction nucleotides: 22. CDR3 residues: CASRPHRTGFGPSGTEAFF. The CDR3 nucleotides read TGTGCCAGCAGGCCACATCGGACAGGGTTTGGGCCCTCGGGCACTGAAGCTTTCTTT.

This clonotype appeared many times. The chain uses TRBV20-1 and TRBJ1-2, with D unclear. Germline assignment: CDR1 DFQATT and CDR2 SNEGSKA (reference sequence). V was cut by 0 bases and J by 7 bases, with 18 bases left in between. This CDR3 region has 15 residues. CDR3 DNA sequence: TGCAGTGCTAGAGATCGGGAAGGGTCTCTATCTGGCTACACCTTC. The encoded protein is CSARDREGSLSGYTF.

V is TRBV5-1 and J is TRBJ1-1, with D possibly being TRBD1 (6 bases). V was trimmed by 7 bases and J by 5 bases, leaving 21 bases between them. Germline V gene sequence: CDR1 SGHRS, CDR2 YFSETQ. This CDR3 is 15 amino acids long. This CDR3 reads CASRSRDLTGTEAFF. The CDR3 bases are TGCGCCAGCCGCTCCCGGGACTTAACAGGGACTGAAGCTTTCTTT.

This rearrangement joins TRBV12-3 or TRBV12-4 to TRBJ2-5, with D perhaps matching TRBD1 (6 bases). The CDR3 has 14 residues. V was trimmed by 6 bases and J by 2 bases, leaving 13 bases between them. For the CDR3, the DNA is TGTGCCAGCAGCATGAGGGGACATCAAGAGACCCAGTACTTC. Translated, it gives CASSMRGHQETQYF.

In its sample, this clonotype was seen many times. J is TRBJ1-2 and V is TRBV6-5; 10 bases are a match to TRBD1. The CDR3 runs to 16 residues. V was clipped by 2 bases and J by 4 bases; unmatched bases: 7. Germline V lookup: CDR1 MNHEY, CDR2 SVGAGI. CDR3 region: CASSYIRTGGAYGYTF. CDR3 in DNA: TGTGCCAGCAGTTACATAAGGACAGGGGGGGCCTATGGCTACACCTTC.

This clonotype came up a few times. The genes are TRBV15 and TRBJ1-3; D is undetermined. This CDR3 is 16 amino acids long. Germline lookup yields CDR1 LNHNV and CDR2 YYDKDF (reference sequence). The ends were cut back, 0 bases at V and 0 bases at J, with 9 bases in the middle. In DNA form, the CDR3 reads TGTGCCACCAGCAGAGATCGGTCCTCCTCTGGAAACACCATATATTTT. Its protein product is CATSRDRSSSGNTIYF.

This clonotype was observed a few times. The chain carries TRBV12-3 or TRBV12-4 and TRBJ1-1, with D uncertain. Trimming removed 8 bases at V and 7 bases at J, with 11 bases between. The CDR3 covers 11 residues. The CDR3 DNA reads as TGTGCCAGCGGTTGGGCTGATGAAGCTTTCTTT. It specifies CASGWADEAFF.

This chain links TRBV7-9 with TRBJ2-7; D not certain. V shed 3 bases and J shed 4 bases, with 7 bases lying between them. This CDR3 spans 12 amino acids. CDR1 SEHNR and CDR2 FQNEAQ come from the germline V gene (reference sequence). The CDR3 spells CASSFDVYEQYF. The DNA of the CDR3 is TGTGCCAGCAGCTTCGACGTTTACGAGCAGTACTTC.

The gene calls are TRBV4-3 and TRBJ2-1; perhaps TRBD1 as D (6 bases). The length of the CDR3 is 15 residues. CDR1 and CDR2 (germline): LGHNA, YSLEER. V lost 0 bases and J 4 bases, leaving 10 bases between the germline ends. CDR3 in amino acids: CASSQENRVYNEQFF. For the CDR3, the DNA is TGCGCCAGCAGCCAAGAAAACAGGGTTTACAATGAGCAGTTCTTC.

This clonotype was found a few times. CDR3 amino acids: CASSRMTSGTGTDTQYF. CDR3 coding DNA: TGTGCCAGCAGCCGTATGACTAGCGGTACGGGGACAGATACGCAGTATTTT. The V gene is TRBV7-2, the J gene TRBJ2-3; TRBD2 agrees at 9 bases. The length of the CDR3 is 17 residues. From germline, CDR1 is SGHTA and CDR2 FQGNSA. After removal of 5 bases from V and 3 bases from J, the junction contained 12 bases not matched to a gene.

This clonotype was detected only a few times. The chain has TRBV4-2 and TRBJ1-5; 8 positions match TRBD1. The V gene end was trimmed by 8 bases and the J gene end by 2 bases; junction bases not matched to a gene: 5. The germline gives CDR1 LGHNA, CDR2 YNFKEQ. This CDR3 contains 14 residues. This CDR3 is CASSGQVGNQPQHF. CDR3 bases: TGTGCCAGCTCGGGACAGGTAGGCAATCAGCCCCAGCATTTT.

Concerning this clonotype: One base away lies a much larger clone, so this may be a sequencing read error. As the CDR3 is not closed by the conserved phenylalanine or tryptophan, this likely results from a read error. The chain has TRBV6-1 and TRBJ1-3; possibly TRBD1 for D (5 bases). V dropped 6 bases and J dropped 5 bases, with 11 bases sitting between them. Germline values: CDR1 MNHNS, CDR2 SASEGT. CDR3 length: 13 amino acids. CDR3 nucleotide sequence: TGTGCCAGCAGCCCTGGGACCCGAAACACCATATATTTG. Its protein product is CASSPGTRNTIYL.

Many counts were recorded for this clonotype. This chain's CDR3 is CSAKRSRGAAEAFF. CDR3 nucleotides: TGCAGTGCGAAGAGGTCGAGGGGGGCGGCTGAAGCTTTCTTT. J is TRBJ1-1 and V is TRBV20-1; D possibly corresponds to TRBD1 (6 bases). V shed 6 bases and J shed 6 bases, with 20 bases lying between them. Germline values: CDR1 DFQATT, CDR2 SNEGSKA (reference sequence). The CDR3 has 14 amino acids.

The CDR3 nucleotides read TGTGCCAGCAGTCCCTGGGAGCGGCCCCAGCATTTT. Translated: CASSPWERPQHF. This chain joins TRBV28 and TRBJ1-5; no clear D. This CDR3 is built from 12 residues. With 5 bases removed from V and 9 bases from J, the gap between germline ends came to 11 bases. Per the germline V gene, CDR1 is MDHEN and CDR2 is SYDVKM.

The chain is built from TRBV5-1 and TRBJ1-1, with a weak D call TRBD1 (6 bases). V was clipped by 2 bases and J by 1 base, with 9 bases between them. This CDR3 contains 14 residues. Germline V gene data show CDR1 as SGHRS and CDR2 as YFSETQ. CDR3 region: CASSLGGSNTEAFF. CDR3 coding DNA: TGCGCCAGCAGCTTAGGGGGATCGAACACTGAAGCTTTCTTT.

The CDR3 reads CASQISTLPNEQFF. The CDR3 DNA follows: TGCGCCAGCCAGATTAGCACCCTACCAAATGAGCAGTTCTTC. The rearrangement links TRBV5-1 to TRBJ2-1; no reliable D call. There are 14 residues in the CDR3. V was shortened by 7 bases and J by 7 bases, with 18 bases between the two germline ends. Germline V gene data show CDR1 as SGHRS and CDR2 as YFSETQ.